Each of the 3 T cell receptor beta chains below was sequenced from the same sample in a study of PD-L1 blockade in urothelial cancer. Data came from immunoSEQ multiplex PCR; TCRdb stores just in-frame clones and leaves some out. Here the sample spans roughly 60,000 clones, roughly 80% being singletons. Sample: PBMCs, taken around atezolizumab (anti-PD-L1) treatment. The receptors were sampled from a man between 65 and 85 years old with urothelial cancer.

The V and J genes are TRBV27 and TRBJ2-7, with 9 positions matching TRBD2. The CDR3 totals 15 residues. Trimming cost V 0 bases and J 3 bases; bases outside gene matches: 3. CDR1 and CDR2 from the germline V gene are MNHEY and SMNVEV (reference sequence). The CDR3 protein is CASSLSASGNYEQYF. In DNA form, the CDR3 reads TGTGCCAGCAGTTTATCGGCTAGCGGGAACTACGAGCAGTACTTC.

The chain links TRBV27 to TRBJ2-6, with D maybe TRBD2 (6 bases). Per the germline V gene, CDR1 is MNHEY and CDR2 is SMNVEV (reference sequence). This CDR3 is 17 amino acids long. Trimming cost V 5 bases and J 2 bases, with 16 bases left between them. The CDR3 spells CASSVQGGGPGANVLTF. In DNA, the CDR3 is TGTGCCAGCAGTGTCCAGGGTGGAGGGCCTGGGGCCAACGTCCTGACTTTC.

This clone has just a few counts. The chain carries TRBV5-5 and TRBJ2-7; 8 nucleotides align to TRBD2. V shed 4 bases and J 0 bases; nucleotides not matched to a gene: 6. Germline values: CDR1 SGHKS, CDR2 YYEKEE (reference sequence). The CDR3 is 15 residues long. This chain's CDR3 is CASSPGGAISYEQYF. DNA for the CDR3: TGTGCCAGCAGCCCGGGGGGGGCCATCTCCTACGAGCAGTACTTC.